This record concerns one TCR beta chain sequence. The antigen is not known. This CDR3 is 18 amino acids long. Trimming cost V 0 bases and J 0 bases, with 17 bases left between them. The germline gives CDR1 MNHEY, CDR2 SVGEGT. The entry originates in a study of T-cell memory formation after mild COVID-19. About the study: The two donors had largely donor-specific TCR clusters.

General study results and limits: The study found balanced CD4/CD8 in clones contracting day 15 to 85 and a CD4+ lean in later expanders.

Via MiXCR, TCRdb re-called the 5' RACE reads, giving one row per CDR3 protein. The sample holds 350,000 to 450,000 distinct CDR3 sequences; around 20% are singletons and the top ten take more than 8%. Sequencing was done on a sample of PBMCs or a T cell subset sorted from them (not recorded which). The chain couples TRBV6-2 or TRBV6-3 to TRBJ1-1; D ambiguous. The clonotype comes from an adult woman who had mild COVID-19 (a few samples of this study predate the infection). Cell type and time point are not known. Here the CDR3 reads CASSYSGLSLPMNTEAFF. DNA for the CDR3: TGTGCCAGCAGTTACTCAGGTCTCAGCCTACCTATGAACACTGAAGCTTTCTTT.